This T cell receptor (beta chain) was sequenced for a study of blood T cell repertoires in COVID-19. CDR1 and CDR2 (germline): MNHEY, SVGAGI. The CDR3 contains 15 residues. Trimming took 6 bases from V and 7 from J; bases not matched to a gene: 8. The repertoire was sequenced with immunoSEQ multiplex PCR; TCRdb's copy has only in-frame clones and lacks some. The sample has hundreds of thousands of clones; almost 85% are singletons. V gene TRBV6-5 combines with J gene TRBJ2-1; 11 bases match TRBD2. The sequence derives from a middle-aged man with COVID-19, enrolled during active disease. Sequenced: peripheral blood. The CDR3 nucleotides read TGTGCCAGCAGCCGTCTAGCGGGGGGTATAAATGAGCAGTTCTTC. Residues: CASSRLAGGINEQFF.